This entry lists 27 T cell receptor beta chains sequenced from one sample in a study of cytomegalovirus exposure and HLA in healthy donors. Clones were read by immunoSEQ multiplex PCR, and TCRdb kept only the in-frame ones, dropping some. The repertoire includes roughly 150,000 clones, approximately 80% of them detected once, and 2% to 2.5% sits in the top ten. The sequencing input was PBMCs. Receptors originate from a man between 25 and 39 years old in good health and CMV-seropositive.

The chain carries TRBV7-9 and TRBJ2-1; D is perhaps TRBD1 (5 bases). There are 12 residues in the CDR3. Trimming removed 1 base at V and 13 bases at J, with 11 bases between. Germline V gene sequence: CDR1 SEHNR, CDR2 FQNEAQ (reference sequence). The CDR3 region has the DNA TGTGCCAGCAGCTTAGATTTAGGGGCTCAGTTCTTC. Translation gives CASSLDLGAQFF.

The rearrangement links TRBV13 to TRBJ2-5, with 10 positions matching TRBD2. J gave up 4 bases and V 5 bases, and 19 bases lay outside the gene matches. In germline, CDR1 is PRHDT, CDR2 FYEKMQ (reference sequence). CDR3 length equals 19 residues. The CDR3 DNA reads as TGTGCCAGCAGCCCCTCCCTGATAGCGGGGGGACTGAGGGGAGAGACCCAGTACTTC. Amino acids: CASSPSLIAGGLRGETQYF.

The genes are TRBV29-1 and TRBJ1-1; D may be TRBD1 (6 bases). With 7 bases removed from V and 6 bases from J, the gap between germline ends came to 15 bases. The germline V gene encodes CDR1 SQVTM and CDR2 ANQGSEA. The CDR3 runs to 12 residues. CDR3: CSATRGRAEAFF. CDR3 in DNA: TGCAGCGCAACCAGGGGTCGCGCTGAAGCTTTCTTT.

V and J are TRBV7-8 and TRBJ2-3; TRBD1 matches at 9 bases. CDR1 and CDR2 from the germline V gene are SGHVS and FQNEAQ. The CDR3 totals 16 residues. The ends lost 5 bases at V and 5 bases at J; junction bases unmatched: 11. The CDR3 DNA reads as TGTGCCAGCAGCCCCCGAAGGGGACAGGGTCAAGATACGCAGTATTTT. It specifies CASSPRRGQGQDTQYF.

The V call is TRBV19, the J call TRBJ1-6; a possible D gene is TRBD1 (5 bases). Germline values: CDR1 LNHDA, CDR2 SQIVND (reference sequence). Trimming took off 7 bases at V and 8 bases at J, with 15 bases between the two ends. The CDR3 loop spans 14 amino acids. CDR3: CASKGSLGYSPLHF. The CDR3 DNA follows: TGTGCCAGTAAGGGGTCGTTAGGATATTCACCCCTCCACTTT.

The chain links TRBV5-1 to TRBJ1-2; tentatively, D is TRBD1 (6 bases). The germline V gene has CDR1 SGHRS and CDR2 YFSETQ. The CDR3 sequence is 15 residues long. V was clipped by 1 base and J by 4 bases, with 14 bases between them. In DNA, the CDR3 is TGCGCCAGCAGCTTGACGGGGGGCTTGAGCTATGGCTACACCTTC. The encoded protein is CASSLTGGLSYGYTF.

This chain uses TRBV18 with TRBJ2-5; 8 bases map to TRBD1. The CDR3 contains 14 residues. The germline CDR1 and CDR2 sequences are KGHSH and LQKENI. The V gene end was trimmed by 5 bases and the J gene end by 5 bases; junction bases not matched to a gene: 7. The CDR3 DNA sequence: TGTGCCAGCTCAGCCCAGGGGGCGGGCGAGACCCAGTACTTC. This sequence encodes CASSAQGAGETQYF.

This clone was seen only a few times. V is TRBV10-1 and J is TRBJ1-1, with 9 bases identical to TRBD1. V gave up 3 bases and J gave up 11 bases; unmatched junction bases: 10. This CDR3 is built from 14 residues. Germline CDR1 reads WNHNN; CDR2 reads SYGVQD (reference sequence). The CDR3 loop reads CASSDSGQGSVAFF. The CDR3 bases are TGCGCCAGCAGTGACAGCGGACAGGGGTCCGTCGCTTTCTTT.

This chain links TRBV7-9 with TRBJ1-3; 11 bases align to TRBD1. The trim removed 5 bases at V and 5 bases at J, leaving 8 bases unmatched. In germline, CDR1 is SEHNR, CDR2 FQNEAQ (reference sequence). CDR3 length equals 16 residues. The CDR3 nucleotides read TGTGCCAGCAGCACGAGGGACAGGGGGAAGAGAAACACCATATATTTT. Translated: CASSTRDRGKRNTIYF.

The chain couples TRBV20-1 to TRBJ2-7; perhaps TRBD2 as D (5 bases). Germline CDR1 reads DFQATT; CDR2 reads SNEGSKA (reference sequence). Trimming stripped 6 bases from V and 5 bases from J, with 11 bases between. The CDR3 covers 11 residues. This CDR3 is CSADRGHEQYF. The CDR3 nucleotides read TGCAGTGCCGATAGAGGGCACGAGCAGTACTTC.

The chain recombines TRBV27 with TRBJ2-7; TRBD1 might be the D (6 bases). The CDR3 extends over 16 amino acids. Trimming stripped 5 bases from V and 2 bases from J, with 19 bases between. Germline lookup yields CDR1 MNHEY and CDR2 SMNVEV (reference sequence). The CDR3 DNA is TGTGCCAGCAGTAGTTTTTGGACAGAAGACGCCTACGAGCAGTACTTC. Translation gives CASSSFWTEDAYEQYF.

The rearrangement links TRBV11-3 to TRBJ1-1; unclear D gene. CDR1 and CDR2 from the germline V gene are SGHNT and YENEEA. V lost 1 base and J lost 1, with 4 bases in between. This CDR3 has 13 residues. The DNA of the CDR3 is TGTGCCAGCAGCTTAGGCGGGAACACTGAAGCTTTCTTT. Its protein product is CASSLGGNTEAFF.

The chain has TRBV7-3 and TRBJ2-3; D possibly corresponds to TRBD1 (6 bases). This CDR3 comprises 16 residues. Germline CDR1 and CDR2: SGHTA and FQGTGA. V lost 1 base to trimming and J lost 0 bases, with 11 bases between them. The CDR3 region has the DNA TGTGCCAGCAGCTTAAGTAGTGGACAGAGCACAGATACGCAGTATTTT. It yields the protein CASSLSSGQSTDTQYF.

A note on this clone: The same CDR3 arises from other DNA sequences in this sample as well. CDR3 loop: CASSLGRGLGNTIYF. The CDR3 nucleotides read TGTGCCAGCAGCTTAGGGAGGGGGCTCGGAAACACCATATATTTT. The gene calls are TRBV7-9 and TRBJ1-3; TRBD1 matches 7 bases. The V segment lost 1 base and the J segment 4 bases; nucleotides outside the gene matches: 4. CDR3 size: 15 residues. CDR1 is SEHNR and CDR2 is FQNEAQ in the germline V gene (reference sequence).

The chain is built from TRBV4-2 and TRBJ2-3, with 10 bases fitting TRBD2. Trimming removed 3 bases from V and 1 base from J; junction bases left unmatched: 4. The germline CDR1 and CDR2 sequences are LGHNA and YNFKEQ. The length of the CDR3 is 16 residues. The CDR3 DNA follows: TGTGCCAGCAGCCATGCCGGGACTAGCGGCACAGATACGCAGTATTTT. Amino acid sequence: CASSHAGTSGTDTQYF.

The table lists this clone with a count of one. The V and J genes are TRBV9 and TRBJ1-5; D is uncertain. This CDR3 region has 15 residues. Germline values: CDR1 SGDLS, CDR2 YYNGEE. V was shortened by 0 bases and J by 4 bases, with 11 bases between the two germline ends. The CDR3, as DNA: TGTGCCAGCAGCGTAGACGCCGCTAGGAATCAGCCCCAGCATTTT. Protein: CASSVDAARNQPQHF.

V gene TRBV30 combines with J gene TRBJ1-3, with unresolved D. CDR1 is GTSNPN and CDR2 is SVGIG in the germline V gene (reference sequence). The CDR3 runs to 13 residues. V shed 7 bases and J shed 0 bases, with 10 bases lying between them. This CDR3 reads CASSRSSGNTIYF. CDR3 nucleotide sequence: TGTGCCTCCTCTCGTAGCTCTGGAAACACCATATATTTT.

This clone was seen only once. CDR3 sequence (DNA): TGTGCCAGCAGCTTAGACAGGGGGCATGGCTACACCTTC. Its protein is CASSLDRGHGYTF. The chain combines TRBV7-8 with TRBJ1-2, with 9 bases that match TRBD1. V trimming: 1 base; J trimming: 6 bases; junction bases outside the gene matches: 0. The CDR3 spans 13 residues. Per the germline V gene, CDR1 is SGHVS and CDR2 is FQNEAQ.

The J gene is TRBJ2-7, the V gene TRBV25-1, with D maybe TRBD2 (6 bases). Germline values: CDR1 MGHDK, CDR2 SYGVNS. The V and J ends lost 4 bases and 4 bases respectively, with 14 bases between them. This CDR3 is built from 14 residues. CDR3 loop: CASSVIGGDYEQYF. CDR3 DNA: TGTGCCAGCAGTGTTATTGGAGGGGATTACGAGCAGTACTTC.

The J gene is TRBJ2-1, the V gene TRBV19; TRBD2 aligns across 9 bases. V trimming: 4 bases; J trimming: 5 bases; junction bases outside the gene matches: 3. CDR3 length: 14 amino acids. Germline V gives CDR1 LNHDA, CDR2 SQIVND (reference sequence). The CDR3 nucleotides are TGTGCCAGTAGTAACCAGCGGGGGGACAATGAGCAGTTCTTC. Its translation is CASSNQRGDNEQFF.

The rearrangement uses TRBV6-5 and TRBJ2-7; the D gene is possibly TRBD2 (7 bases). The CDR3 extends over 16 amino acids. Trimming stripped 0 bases from V and 5 bases from J, with 17 bases between. Germline assignment: CDR1 MNHEY and CDR2 SVGAGI. DNA of the CDR3: TGTGCCAGCAGTTACTCGACCGGGGGGCTAAACGACGAGCAGTACTTC. Its translation: CASSYSTGGLNDEQYF.

The chain employs TRBV4-1 and TRBJ1-5; D uncertain. The CDR3 is made up of 16 amino acids. The V gene's germline CDR1 is MGHRA and CDR2 YSYEKL. V lost 2 bases and J 3 bases, leaving 14 bases between the germline ends. This CDR3 is CASSQTGVQNNQPQHF. DNA for the CDR3: TGCGCCAGCAGCCAAACCGGGGTACAGAACAATCAGCCCCAGCATTTT.

V is TRBV5-1 and J is TRBJ2-1; 8 bases align to TRBD2. Germline V CDR1 and CDR2: SGHRS, YFSETQ. The CDR3 contains 14 residues. The V and J ends lost 2 bases and 4 bases, in that order; junction bases with no gene match: 2. CDR3 amino acids: CASSLTSGYNEQFF. The CDR3 nucleotides are TGCGCCAGCAGCTTAACTAGCGGATACAATGAGCAGTTCTTC.

The V and J genes are TRBV5-1 and TRBJ2-2, with 12 bases that match TRBD1. This CDR3 has 19 residues. CDR1 and CDR2 from the germline V gene are SGHRS and YFSETQ. V trimming: 2 bases; J trimming: 1 base; junction bases outside the gene matches: 9. The CDR3 loop is CASSFYGTGGAGNTGELFF. For the CDR3, the DNA is TGCGCCAGCAGCTTTTACGGGACAGGGGGCGCAGGGAACACCGGGGAGCTGTTTTTT.

The CDR3 sequence is CASRYRGVSLRNEQFF. For the CDR3, the DNA is TGCGCCAGCAGATACAGGGGGGTTAGTTTACGCAATGAGCAGTTCTTC. The chain has TRBV10-2 and TRBJ2-1, with TRBD1 identical over 8 bases. V lost 6 bases and J lost 6; bases outside the gene matches: 13. This CDR3 spans 16 amino acids. The germline V gene has CDR1 WSHSY and CDR2 SAAADI.

The J gene is TRBJ2-2, the V gene TRBV5-1, with TRBD1 identical over 7 bases. CDR1 SGHRS and CDR2 YFSETQ come from the germline V gene. The junction had 4 bases not matched to a gene; V was cut back by 4 bases and J by 4 bases. The CDR3 is made up of 14 amino acids. DNA of the CDR3: TGCGCCAGCAGCGCGACAGGGTCCACCGGGGAGCTGTTTTTT. This sequence encodes CASSATGSTGELFF.

The chain couples TRBV9 to TRBJ2-3; 11 bases fit TRBD2. V was clipped by 0 bases and J by 4 bases; unmatched bases: 10. The CDR3 loop spans 18 amino acids. Germline assignment: CDR1 SGDLS and CDR2 YYNGEE. Here the CDR3 DNA reads TGTGCCAGCAGCGTAGGGGTTAGCGGGGGGGCCCGGCCAGATACGCAGTATTTT. Translating gives CASSVGVSGGARPDTQYF. Supplemented by reference TRBV9 and TRBJ2-3, the full variable domain reads DSGVTQTPKHLITATGQRVTLRCSPRSGDLSVYWYQQSLDQGLQFLIQYYNGEERAKGNILERFSAQQFPDLHSELNLSSLELGDSALYFCASSVGVSGGARPDTQYFGPGTRLTVL.